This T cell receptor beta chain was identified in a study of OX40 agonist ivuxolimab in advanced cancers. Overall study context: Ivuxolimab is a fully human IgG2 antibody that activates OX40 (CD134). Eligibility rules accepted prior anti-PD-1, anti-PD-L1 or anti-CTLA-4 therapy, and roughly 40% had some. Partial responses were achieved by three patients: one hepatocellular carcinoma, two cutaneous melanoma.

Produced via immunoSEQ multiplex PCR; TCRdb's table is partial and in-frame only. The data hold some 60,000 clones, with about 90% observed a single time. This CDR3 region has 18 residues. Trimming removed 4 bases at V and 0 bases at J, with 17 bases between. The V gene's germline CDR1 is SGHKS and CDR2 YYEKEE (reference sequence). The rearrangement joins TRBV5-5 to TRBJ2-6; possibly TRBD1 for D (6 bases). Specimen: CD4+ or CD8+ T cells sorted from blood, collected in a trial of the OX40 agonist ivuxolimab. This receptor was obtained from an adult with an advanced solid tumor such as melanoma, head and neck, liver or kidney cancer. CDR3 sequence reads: CASSLQGSLFSGANVLTF. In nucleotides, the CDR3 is TGTGCCAGCAGCCTCCAGGGGAGTCTTTTCTCTGGGGCCAACGTCCTGACTTTC.